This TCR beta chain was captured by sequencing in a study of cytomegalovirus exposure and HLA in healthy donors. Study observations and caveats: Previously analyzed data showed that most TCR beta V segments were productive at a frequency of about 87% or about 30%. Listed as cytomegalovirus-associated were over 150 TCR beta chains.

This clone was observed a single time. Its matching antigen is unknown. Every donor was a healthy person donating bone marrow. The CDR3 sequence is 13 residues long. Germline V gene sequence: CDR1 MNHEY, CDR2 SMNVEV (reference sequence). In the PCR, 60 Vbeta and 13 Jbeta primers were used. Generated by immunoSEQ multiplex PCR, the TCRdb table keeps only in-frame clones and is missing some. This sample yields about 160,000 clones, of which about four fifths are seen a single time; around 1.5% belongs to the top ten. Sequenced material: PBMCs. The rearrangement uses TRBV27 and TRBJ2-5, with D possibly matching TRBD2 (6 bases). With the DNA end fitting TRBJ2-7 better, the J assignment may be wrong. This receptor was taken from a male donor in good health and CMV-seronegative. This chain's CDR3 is CASSLTGAGEQYF. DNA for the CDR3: TGTGCCAGCAGTTTGACGGGAGCTGGCGAGCAGTACTTC.